Listed below are T cell receptor beta chains from one sample, sequenced in a study of CD8 T cells in acute hepatitis C reinfection. The data were produced by immunoSEQ multiplex PCR, yet TCRdb's version contains in-frame clones alone and is incomplete. The data contain 30,000 to 45,000 clones, 75% to 90% of them singletons. The sample consisted of naive CD8+ T cells from PBMCs. All receptors come from a woman aged 18-29 years who spontaneously cleared hepatitis C infection. CDR3s include the opening cysteine and the closing phenylalanine or tryptophan. The D gene is left open where the match is weak.

j_call | v_call | d_call | cdr3_aa | cdr3_nt
TRBJ1-2 | TRBV6-5 | - | CADRAGDPGGYTF | TGTGCCGACCGGGCGGGGGATCCGGGTGGCTACACCTTC
TRBJ2-1 | TRBV7-8 | - | CASSLGDNEQFF | TGTGCCAGCAGCTTAGGGGACAATGAGCAGTTCTTC
TRBJ2-1 | TRBV4-1 | TRBD2 | CASTGGTSGSGEQFF | TGCGCCAGCACGGGGGGGACTAGCGGCTCGGGAGAGCAGTTCTTC
TRBJ2-3 | TRBV2 | - | CALYGAGTDTQYF | TGTGCCCTCTATGGGGCGGGAACAGATACGCAGTATTTT
TRBJ2-1 | TRBV2 | TRBD1 | CASRDSLSYNEQFF | TGTGCCAGCCGGGACAGTCTGTCCTACAATGAGCAGTTCTTC
TRBJ2-7 | TRBV27 | - | CASSSPGRVGPEQYF | TGTGCCAGCAGTTCGCCCGGACGGGTGGGTCCCGAGCAGTACTTC
TRBJ1-5 | TRBV7-9 | - | CASSLEGRYSNQPQHF | TGTGCCAGCAGCTTAGAGGGGCGGTATAGCAATCAGCCCCAGCATTTT
TRBJ2-5 | TRBV5-1 | TRBD2 | CASSSPPGLAEQETQYF | TGCGCCAGCAGCTCGCCACCGGGACTAGCGGAACAAGAGACCCAGTACTTC
TRBJ2-3 | TRBV6-1 | - | CASSDFWEPADTQYF | TGTGCCAGCAGTGATTTCTGGGAGCCCGCAGATACGCAGTATTTT
TRBJ1-1 | TRBV27 | TRBD1 | CASSSKLGQTMNTEAFF | TGTGCCAGCAGTTCCAAACTGGGACAGACCATGAACACTGAAGCTTTCTTT